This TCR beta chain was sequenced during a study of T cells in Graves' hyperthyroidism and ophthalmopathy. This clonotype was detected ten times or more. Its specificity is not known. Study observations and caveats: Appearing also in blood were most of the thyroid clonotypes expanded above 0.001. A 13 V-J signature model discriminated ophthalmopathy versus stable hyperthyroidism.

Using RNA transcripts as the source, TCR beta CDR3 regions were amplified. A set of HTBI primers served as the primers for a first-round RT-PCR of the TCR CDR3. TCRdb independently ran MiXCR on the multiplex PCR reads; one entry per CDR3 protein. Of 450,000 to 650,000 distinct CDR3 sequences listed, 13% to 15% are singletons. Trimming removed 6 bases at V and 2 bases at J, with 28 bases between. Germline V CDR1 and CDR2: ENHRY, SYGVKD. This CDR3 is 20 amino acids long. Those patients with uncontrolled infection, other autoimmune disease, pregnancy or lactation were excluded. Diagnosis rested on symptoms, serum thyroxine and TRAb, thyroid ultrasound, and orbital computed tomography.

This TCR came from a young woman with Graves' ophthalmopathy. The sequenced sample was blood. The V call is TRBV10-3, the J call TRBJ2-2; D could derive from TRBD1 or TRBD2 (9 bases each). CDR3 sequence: CAISSGQGLLAGSNTGELFF. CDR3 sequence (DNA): TGTGCCATCAGCTCGGGACAGGGATTACTAGCGGGTTCTAACACCGGGGAGCTGTTTTTT.